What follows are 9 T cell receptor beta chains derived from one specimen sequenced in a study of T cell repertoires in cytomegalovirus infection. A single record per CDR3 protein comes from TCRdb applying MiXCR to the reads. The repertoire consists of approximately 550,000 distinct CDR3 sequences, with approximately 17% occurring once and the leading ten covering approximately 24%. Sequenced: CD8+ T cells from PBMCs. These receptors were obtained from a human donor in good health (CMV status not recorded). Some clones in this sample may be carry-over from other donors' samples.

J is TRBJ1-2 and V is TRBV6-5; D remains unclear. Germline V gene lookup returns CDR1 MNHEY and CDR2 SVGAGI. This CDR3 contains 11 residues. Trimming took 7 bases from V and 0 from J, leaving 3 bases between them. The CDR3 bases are TGTGCCAGCAAAGCTAACTATGGCTACACCTTC. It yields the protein CASKANYGYTF.

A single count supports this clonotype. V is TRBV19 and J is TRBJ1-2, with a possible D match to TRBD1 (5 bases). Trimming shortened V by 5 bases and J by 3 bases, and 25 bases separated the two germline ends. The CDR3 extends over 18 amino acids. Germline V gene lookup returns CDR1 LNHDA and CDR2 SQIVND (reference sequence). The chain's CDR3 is CASSPRGTAFLKYYGYTF. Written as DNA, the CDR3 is TGTGCCAGTAGTCCCCGGGGGACGGCCTTTCTCAAATACTATGGCTACACCTTC.

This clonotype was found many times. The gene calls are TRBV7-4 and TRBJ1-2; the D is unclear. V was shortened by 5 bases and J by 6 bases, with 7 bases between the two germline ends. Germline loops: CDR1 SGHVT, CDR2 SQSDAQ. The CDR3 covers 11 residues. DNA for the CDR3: TGTGCCAGCAGCCATAGGGATGGCTACACCTTC. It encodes CASSHRDGYTF.

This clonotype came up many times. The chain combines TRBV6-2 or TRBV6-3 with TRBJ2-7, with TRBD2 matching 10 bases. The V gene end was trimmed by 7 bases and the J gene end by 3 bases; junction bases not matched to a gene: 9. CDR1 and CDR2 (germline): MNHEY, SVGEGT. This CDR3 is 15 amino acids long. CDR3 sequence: CASKPGTSAFYEQYF. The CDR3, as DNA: TGTGCCAGCAAACCCGGGACTAGCGCTTTCTACGAGCAGTACTTC.

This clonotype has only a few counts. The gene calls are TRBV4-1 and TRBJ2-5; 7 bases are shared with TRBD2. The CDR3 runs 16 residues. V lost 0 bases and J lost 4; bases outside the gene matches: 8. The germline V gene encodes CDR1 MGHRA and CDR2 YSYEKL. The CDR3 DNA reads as TGCGCCAGCAGCCAAGATGATCCGTCGGGAGGAGAGACCCAGTACTTC. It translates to CASSQDDPSGGETQYF.

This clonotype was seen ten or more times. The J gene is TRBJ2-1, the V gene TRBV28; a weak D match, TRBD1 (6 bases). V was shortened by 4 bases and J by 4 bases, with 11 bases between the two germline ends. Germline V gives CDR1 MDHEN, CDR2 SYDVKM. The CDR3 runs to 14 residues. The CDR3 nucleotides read TGTGCCAGCAGTTATCGGACAGCATACAATGAGCAGTTCTTC. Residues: CASSYRTAYNEQFF. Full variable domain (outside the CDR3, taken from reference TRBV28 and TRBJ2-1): DVKVTQSSRYLVKRTGEKVFLECVQDMDHENMFWYRQDPGLGLRLIYFSYDVKMKEKGDIPEGYSVSREKKERFSLILESASTNQTSMYLCASSYRTAYNEQFFGPGTRLTVL.

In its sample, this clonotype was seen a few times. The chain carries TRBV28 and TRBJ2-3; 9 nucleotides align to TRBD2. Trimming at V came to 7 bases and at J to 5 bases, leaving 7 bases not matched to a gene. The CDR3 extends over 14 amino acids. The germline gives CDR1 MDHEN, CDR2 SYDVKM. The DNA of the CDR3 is TGTGCCAGCAAGGTAGCGGGAGAGGAAGATACGCAGTATTTT. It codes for CASKVAGEEDTQYF. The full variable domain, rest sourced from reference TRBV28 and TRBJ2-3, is DVKVTQSSRYLVKRTGEKVFLECVQDMDHENMFWYRQDPGLGLRLIYFSYDVKMKEKGDIPEGYSVSREKKERFSLILESASTNQTSMYLCASKVAGEEDTQYFGPGTRLTVL.

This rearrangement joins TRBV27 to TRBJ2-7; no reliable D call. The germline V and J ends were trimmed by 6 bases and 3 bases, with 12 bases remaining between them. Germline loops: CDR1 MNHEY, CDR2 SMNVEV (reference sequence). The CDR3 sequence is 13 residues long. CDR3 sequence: CASSKNPFYEQYF. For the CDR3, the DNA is TGTGCCAGCAGCAAAAACCCTTTCTACGAGCAGTACTTC.

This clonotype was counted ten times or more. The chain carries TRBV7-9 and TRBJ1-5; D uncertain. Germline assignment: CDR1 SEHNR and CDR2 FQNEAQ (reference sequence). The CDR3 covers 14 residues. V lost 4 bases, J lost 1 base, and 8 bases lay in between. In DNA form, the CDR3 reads TGTGCCAGCAGCTCGGCCCTCAGCAATCAGCCCCAGCATTTT. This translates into CASSSALSNQPQHF.